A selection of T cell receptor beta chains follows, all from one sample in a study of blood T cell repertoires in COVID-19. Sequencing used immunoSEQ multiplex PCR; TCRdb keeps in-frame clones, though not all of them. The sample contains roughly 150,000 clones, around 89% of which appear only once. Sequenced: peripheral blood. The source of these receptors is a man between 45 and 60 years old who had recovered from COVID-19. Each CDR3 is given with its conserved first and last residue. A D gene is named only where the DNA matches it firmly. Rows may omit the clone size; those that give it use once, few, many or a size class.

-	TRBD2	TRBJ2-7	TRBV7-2	CASSPTGTSGGVGEQYF	TGTGCCAGCAGTCCTACTGGTACTAGCGGGGGTGTCGGCGAGCAGTACTTC
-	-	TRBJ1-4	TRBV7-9	CASSRPRQPLATNEKLFF	TGTGCCAGCAGCCGCCCTCGACAGCCCCTTGCAACTAATGAAAAACTGTTTTTT
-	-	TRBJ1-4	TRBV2	CASSERGVATNEKLFF	TGTGCCAGCAGTGAACGGGGGGTTGCAACTAATGAAAAACTGTTTTTT
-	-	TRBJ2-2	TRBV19	CASSPNRAAGELFF	TGTGCCAGTAGTCCAAACAGGGCCGCCGGGGAGCTGTTTTTT
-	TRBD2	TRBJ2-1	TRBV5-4	CASSLSGRDKQFF	TGTGCCAGCAGCCTTAGCGGGAGGGACAAGCAGTTCTTC
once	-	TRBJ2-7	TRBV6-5	CASSPLYEQYF	TGTGCCAGCAGTCCCCTCTACGAGCAGTACTTC
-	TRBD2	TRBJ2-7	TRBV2	CATMGSGGAYEQYF	TGTGCCACCATGGGTAGCGGGGGGGCCTACGAGCAGTACTTC
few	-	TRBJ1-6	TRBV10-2	CASGPPQGTNSPLHF	TGCGCCAGCGGGCCGCCACAGGGTACTAATTCACCCCTCCACTTT
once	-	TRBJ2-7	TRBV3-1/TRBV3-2	CASSPNAGRSGYEQYF	TGTGCCAGCAGCCCAAACGCTGGAAGGAGTGGCTACGAGCAGTACTTC
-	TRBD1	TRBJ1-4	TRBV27	CASSSSPGQGEKLFF	TGTGCCAGCAGTTCCTCCCCCGGACAGGGCGAAAAACTGTTTTTT
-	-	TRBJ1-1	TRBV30	CAWKVGGDFEAFF	TGTGCCTGGAAGGTAGGAGGGGACTTTGAAGCTTTCTTT
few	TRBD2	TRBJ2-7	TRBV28	CASSLSQLAGGFYEQYF	TGTGCCAGCAGTTTATCCCAATTAGCGGGGGGGTTCTACGAGCAGTACTTC
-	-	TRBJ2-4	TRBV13	CASSFHLREDKNIQYF	TGTGCCAGCAGCTTCCACCTCCGGGAAGACAAAAACATTCAGTACTTC
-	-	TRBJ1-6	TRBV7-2	CASSLGHVTSPLHF	TGTGCCAGCAGCCTCGGACATGTTACTTCACCCCTCCACTTT
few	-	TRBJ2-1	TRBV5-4	CASSLEWSDEQFF	TGTGCCAGCAGCCTGGAGTGGTCGGATGAGCAGTTCTTC
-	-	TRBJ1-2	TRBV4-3	CASSQEAGAEYGYTF	TGCGCCAGCAGCCAAGAGGCGGGGGCCGAGTATGGCTACACCTTC
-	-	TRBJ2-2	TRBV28	CASSRSETSPGELFF	TGTGCCAGCAGCCGTTCGGAAACTAGCCCCGGGGAGCTGTTTTTT
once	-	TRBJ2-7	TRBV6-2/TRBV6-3	CASSGAYEQYF	TGTGCCAGCAGCGGGGCGTACGAGCAGTACTTC
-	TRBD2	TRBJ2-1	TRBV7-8	CASSHRDTGLAGGLPEQFF	TGTGCCAGCAGCCACAGGGACACGGGACTAGCGGGAGGCCTACCCGAGCAGTTCTTC
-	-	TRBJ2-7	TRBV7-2	CASSRHGDSSYEQYF	TGTGCCAGCAGCCGGCATGGGGACTCCTCCTACGAGCAGTACTTC
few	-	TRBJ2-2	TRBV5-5	CASSLARANTGELFF	TGTGCCAGCAGCTTGGCACGCGCGAACACCGGGGAGCTGTTTTTT
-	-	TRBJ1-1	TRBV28	CASSLPGWNTEAFF	TGTGCCAGCAGTTTACCAGGGTGGAACACTGAAGCTTTCTTT
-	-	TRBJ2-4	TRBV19	CASSGIRSGDIQYF	TGTGCCAGTAGTGGTATCAGGTCAGGGGACATTCAGTACTTC
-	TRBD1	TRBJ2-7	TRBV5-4	CASSVDRGQGEQYF	TGTGCCAGCAGCGTTGACAGGGGGCAGGGCGAGCAGTACTTC
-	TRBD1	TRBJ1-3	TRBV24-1	CATRQGIGGNTIYF	TGTGCCACCAGACAGGGGATCGGTGGAAACACCATATATTTT
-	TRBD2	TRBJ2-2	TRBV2	CASSGAGASSGELFF	TGTGCCAGCAGTGGAGCGGGGGCCAGTTCCGGGGAGCTGTTTTTT
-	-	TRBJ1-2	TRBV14	CASSRSLAENYGYTF	TGTGCCAGCAGCCGCTCTCTGGCGGAGAACTATGGCTACACCTTC
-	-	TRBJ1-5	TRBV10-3	CAGGEDNQPQHF	TGTGCCGGCGGGGAGGACAATCAGCCCCAGCATTTT
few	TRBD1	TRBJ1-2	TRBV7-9	CASILQGALGYTF	TGTGCCAGCATACTACAGGGGGCGCTAGGCTACACCTTC
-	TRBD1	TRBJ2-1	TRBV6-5	CASSYYGQGSDEQFF	TGTGCCAGCAGTTACTACGGACAGGGGAGTGATGAGCAGTTCTTC
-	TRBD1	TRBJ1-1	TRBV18	CASSSNDRGTEAFF	TGTGCCAGCTCATCTAATGACAGGGGCACTGAAGCTTTCTTT
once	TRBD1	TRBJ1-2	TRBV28	CASGTAIYGYTF	TGTGCCAGTGGGACAGCCATCTATGGCTACACCTTC
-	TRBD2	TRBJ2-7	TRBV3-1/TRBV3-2	CANSGRGYEQYF	TGTGCCAATAGCGGGAGAGGTTACGAGCAGTACTTC
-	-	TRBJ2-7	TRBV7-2	CASSLGRRVYEQYF	TGTGCCAGCAGCTTAGGGAGGCGGGTCTACGAGCAGTACTTC
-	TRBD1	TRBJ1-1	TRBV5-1	CASSPGQGPEAFF	TGCGCCAGCAGCCCCGGACAGGGGCCTGAAGCTTTCTTT
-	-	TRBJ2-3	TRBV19	CASTLSPAFSTDTQYF	TGTGCCAGTACCCTGAGTCCCGCATTCAGCACAGATACGCAGTATTTT
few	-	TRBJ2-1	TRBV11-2	CASALGGLNEQFF	TGTGCCAGCGCTCTCGGGGGGCTCAATGAGCAGTTCTTC
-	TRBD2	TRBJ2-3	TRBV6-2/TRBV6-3	CASSPSGRASDTQYF	TGTGCCAGCAGTCCAAGCGGGAGGGCCTCAGATACGCAGTATTTT
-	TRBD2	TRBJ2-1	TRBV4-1	CASRKGVAGGNEQFF	TGCGCCAGCAGGAAGGGGGTAGCGGGGGGGAATGAGCAGTTCTTC
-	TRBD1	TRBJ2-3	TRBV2	CASGLPGTDTDTQYF	TGTGCCAGCGGACTTCCCGGGACAGACACAGATACGCAGTATTTT
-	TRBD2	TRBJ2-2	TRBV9	CASSVELAGTGGELFF	TGTGCCAGCAGCGTAGAACTAGCGGGAACGGGCGGGGAGCTGTTTTTT
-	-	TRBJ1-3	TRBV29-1	CSVLERGGRSSRIYF	TGCAGCGTCTTAGAGAGGGGGGGCCGTTCGTCCCGCATATATTTT
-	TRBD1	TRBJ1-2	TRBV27	CASSLLQGQGGYTF	TGTGCCAGCAGTTTACTGCAAGGACAGGGCGGCTACACCTTC
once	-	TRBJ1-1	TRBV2	CASRREGNTEAFF	TGTGCCAGCAGGAGGGAGGGTAACACTGAAGCTTTCTTT
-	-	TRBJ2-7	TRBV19	CASSIITGDPREQYF	TGTGCCAGTAGTATAATTACGGGAGACCCTCGCGAGCAGTACTTC
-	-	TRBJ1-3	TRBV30	CAWTVGGGNTIYF	TGTGCCTGGACCGTTGGGGGGGGAAACACCATATATTTT
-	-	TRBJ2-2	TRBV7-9	CASSLVAGVPRELFF	TGTGCCAGCAGCTTAGTGGCAGGGGTCCCCCGGGAGCTGTTTTTT
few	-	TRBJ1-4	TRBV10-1	CASSEGTKKLFF	TGCGCCAGCAGTGAGGGGACAAAAAAACTGTTTTTT
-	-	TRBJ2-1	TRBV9	CASSVTSHNSYNEQFF	TGTGCCAGCAGCGTGACTTCTCATAACTCCTACAATGAGCAGTTCTTC
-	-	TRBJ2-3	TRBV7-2	CASSLVIGYREGTDTQYF	TGTGCCAGCAGCTTAGTTATTGGGTACAGGGAAGGCACAGATACGCAGTATTTT
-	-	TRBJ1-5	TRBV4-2	CASSQERGQPQHF	TGTGCCAGCAGCCAAGAAAGGGGACAGCCCCAGCATTTT
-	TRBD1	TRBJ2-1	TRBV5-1	CASMRQGRNEQFF	TGCGCCAGTATGAGACAGGGACGGAATGAGCAGTTCTTC
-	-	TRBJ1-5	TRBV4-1	CASSQDRGNSNQPQHF	TGCGCCAGCAGCCAAGACCGAGGGAATAGCAATCAGCCCCAGCATTTT
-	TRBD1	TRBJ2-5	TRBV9	CASREIQGSWVTQYF	TGTGCCAGCAGAGAGATACAGGGGTCCTGGGTGACCCAGTACTTC
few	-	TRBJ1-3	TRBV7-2	CASSLLDTIYF	TGTGCCAGCAGCTTATTAGACACCATATATTTT
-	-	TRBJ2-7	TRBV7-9	CASSPDRLPYEQYF	TGTGCCAGCAGCCCAGACAGGTTACCCTACGAGCAGTACTTC
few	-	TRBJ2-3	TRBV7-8	CASSLRAPLARDTQYF	TGTGCCAGCAGCTTAAGGGCACCCCTAGCGAGAGATACGCAGTATTTT
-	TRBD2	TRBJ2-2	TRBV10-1	CASSDLASGDGELFF	TGCGCCAGCAGTGATTTGGCTAGCGGGGACGGGGAGCTGTTTTTT
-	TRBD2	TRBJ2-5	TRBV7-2	CASSLTSGRGGETQYF	TGTGCCAGCAGCTTGACTAGCGGGAGAGGCGGAGAGACCCAGTACTTC